This T cell receptor (beta chain) appears in the sequencing data of a study of T cell clonotyping in hematopoietic cell transplantation. About the research overall: Recipients' pretransplant samples followed cytoreduction. Study-wide points: After transplant, recipient diversity fell while pathologically expanded clonotypes grew through day 180.

Only in-frame clones appear in the TCRdb table, and some are missing; sequencing was by immunoSEQ multiplex PCR. The repertoire has about 36,000 clones, roughly 95% of them found once; the top ten carry 1.5% to 2%. The time point is: recipient sample about 28 days before transplant, after cytoreduction. CDR1 is GTSNPN and CDR2 is SVGIG in the germline V gene (reference sequence). The CDR3 has 12 amino acids. The V gene lost 3 bases and the J gene lost 1 base, with 6 bases spanning the gap. Details on this clone: Its matching antigen is unknown.

This chain uses TRBV30 with TRBJ1-1; TRBD1 is a possible D gene (5 bases). This material consisted of peripheral blood mononuclear cells, taken before stem cell transplant. The TCR sequence derives from a man in his forties with chronic myeloid leukemia. Some clones in this sample may be carry-over from other donors' samples. CDR3 residues: CAWRDTNTEAFF. The CDR3, as DNA: TGTGCCTGGAGGGACACGAACACTGAAGCTTTCTTT.